The T cell receptor beta chain described here comes from a study of regulatory T cells in long-lasting Graves disease. Study observations and caveats: Persistent Graves' patients showed a TCR diversity that was lower than that of newly diagnosed ones.

Time point in this sample: newly diagnosed GD, antithyroid drugs for less than 3 months. Isolated PBMC RNA provided the starting material for the TCR library. Germline V gene data show CDR1 as SNHLY and CDR2 as FYNNEI. The CDR3 loop spans 15 amino acids. Trimming shortened V by 5 bases and J by 0 bases, and 10 bases separated the two germline ends. In the case of this clonotype: The antigen remains undetermined.

Construction of the TCR beta libraries employed iRepertoire HTBI primers in conjunction with Arm-PCR of CDR3 regions. One entry per CDR3 protein, called by TCRdb with MiXCR from the multiplex PCR reads. The sample yields 500,000 or so distinct CDR3 sequences, around 15% seen once. The sample was also reused in another study, on T cells in Graves' hyperthyroidism and ophthalmopathy. Turning to that study: Most thyroid clonotypes expanded above 0.001 were also detected in blood. In validation, the model predicted ophthalmopathy. These predictions came a median approximately 6.5 months before onset.

The chain is built from TRBV2 and TRBJ2-2; TRBD1 might be the D (6 bases). This receptor was taken from a woman aged 50 to 60 with Graves disease. This specimen was peripheral blood mononuclear cells (PBMCs), taken at new diagnosis, from a patient treated with antithyroid drugs. The chain's CDR3 is CASSYRVANTGELFF. The CDR3, as DNA: TGTGCCAGCAGTTACAGGGTAGCGAACACCGGGGAGCTGTTTTTT.